This paragraph reports one T cell receptor (beta chain). The junction and the germline gene differ at one end; a read error may be behind it. With around 500 ng total RNA as template and a constant-region primer, TCR beta cDNA was made. Slightly modified ARM-PCR with three nested multiplex PCR rounds yielded TCR beta libraries. Running 10 cycles apiece, the first two PCR rounds relied on TRBV1-TRBV30 forward primers together with a C-beta reverse primer. TCRdb called the multiplex PCR reads again in MiXCR, with one record for every CDR3 protein. The sample holds tens of thousands of distinct CDR3 sequences, 71% seen once. This record belongs to a study of tumor-infiltrating lymphocytes in primary liver carcinoma. As for the study in general: T1-T3 N0M0 was the stage of the tumors, which were roughly 4 to 10 cm across. The study obtained roughly 3.65 to 8 million productive TCRbeta reads per sample, similar across tissue types.

Germline V gene sequence: CDR1 SEHNR, CDR2 FQNEAQ (reference sequence). The CDR3 length is 12 residues. From about 19-30 mg of unsorted bulk tissue, DNA and RNA were co-extracted together. The chain employs TRBV7-9 and TRBJ2-2; TRBD2 is a possible D gene (5 bases). Sequencing used liver tumor tissue from sampling region 4. Subset specified: tumor region T4, right-lateral pole. This sequence originates from a man aged 40-55 years with primary liver carcinoma and hepatitis B virus infection. In nucleotides, the CDR3 is TGTGCTAGCAGGTCGAACACCGGGAAGCTGTTTTTT. It yields the protein CASRSNTGKLFF.